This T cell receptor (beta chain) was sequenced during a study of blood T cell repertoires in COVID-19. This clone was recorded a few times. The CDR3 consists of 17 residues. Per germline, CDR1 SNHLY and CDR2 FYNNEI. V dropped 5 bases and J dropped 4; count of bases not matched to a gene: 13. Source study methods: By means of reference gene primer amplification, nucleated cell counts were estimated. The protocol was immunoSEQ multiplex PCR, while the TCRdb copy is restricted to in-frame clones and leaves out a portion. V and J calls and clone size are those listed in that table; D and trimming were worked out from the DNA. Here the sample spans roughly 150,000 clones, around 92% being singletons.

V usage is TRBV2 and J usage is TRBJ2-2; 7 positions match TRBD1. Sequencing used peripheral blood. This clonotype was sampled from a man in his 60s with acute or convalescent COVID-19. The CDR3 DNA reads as TGTGCCAGCAGTTACAGTCGGGACAGCAGCTCCACCGGGGAGCTGTTTTTT. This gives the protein CASSYSRDSSSTGELFF.